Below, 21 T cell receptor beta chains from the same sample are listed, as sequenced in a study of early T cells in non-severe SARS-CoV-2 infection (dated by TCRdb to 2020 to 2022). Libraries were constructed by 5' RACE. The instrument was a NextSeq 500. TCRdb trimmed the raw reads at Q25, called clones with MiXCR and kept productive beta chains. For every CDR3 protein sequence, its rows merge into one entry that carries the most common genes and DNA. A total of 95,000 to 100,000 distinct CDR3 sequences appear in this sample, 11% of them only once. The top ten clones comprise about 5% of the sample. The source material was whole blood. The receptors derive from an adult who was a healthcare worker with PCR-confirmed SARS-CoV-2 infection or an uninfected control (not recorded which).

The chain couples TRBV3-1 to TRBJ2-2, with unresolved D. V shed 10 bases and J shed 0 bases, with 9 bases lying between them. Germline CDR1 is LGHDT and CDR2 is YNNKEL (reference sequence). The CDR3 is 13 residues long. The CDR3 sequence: CATTDSNTGELFF. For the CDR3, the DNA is TGTGCCACCACCGATTCGAACACCGGGGAGCTGTTTTTT.

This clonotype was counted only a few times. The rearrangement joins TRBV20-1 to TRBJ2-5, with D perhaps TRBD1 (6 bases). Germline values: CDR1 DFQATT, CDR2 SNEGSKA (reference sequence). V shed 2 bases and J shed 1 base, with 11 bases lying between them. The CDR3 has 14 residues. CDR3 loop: CSARPTGIQETQYF. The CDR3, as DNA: TGCAGTGCTAGACCCACAGGGATCCAAGAGACCCAGTACTTC.

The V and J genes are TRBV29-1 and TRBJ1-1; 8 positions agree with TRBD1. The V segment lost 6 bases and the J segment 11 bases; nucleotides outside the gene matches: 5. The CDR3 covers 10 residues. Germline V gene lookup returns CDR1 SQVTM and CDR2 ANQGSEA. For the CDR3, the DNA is TGCAGCGTCTCGACAGGGGAGGCTTTCTTT. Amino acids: CSVSTGEAFF.

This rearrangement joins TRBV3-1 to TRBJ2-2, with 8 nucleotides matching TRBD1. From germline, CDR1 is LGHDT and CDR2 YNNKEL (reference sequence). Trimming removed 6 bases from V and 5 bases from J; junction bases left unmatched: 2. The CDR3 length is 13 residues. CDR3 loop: CASSRTGTGELFF. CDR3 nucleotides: TGTGCCAGCAGTCGGACAGGGACCGGGGAGCTGTTTTTT.

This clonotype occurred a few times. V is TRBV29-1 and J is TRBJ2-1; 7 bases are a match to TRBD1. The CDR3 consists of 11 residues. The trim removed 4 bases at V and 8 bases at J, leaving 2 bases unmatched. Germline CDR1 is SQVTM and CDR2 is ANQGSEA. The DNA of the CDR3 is TGCAGCGTTGGGACAGGCCATGAGCAGTTCTTC. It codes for CSVGTGHEQFF.

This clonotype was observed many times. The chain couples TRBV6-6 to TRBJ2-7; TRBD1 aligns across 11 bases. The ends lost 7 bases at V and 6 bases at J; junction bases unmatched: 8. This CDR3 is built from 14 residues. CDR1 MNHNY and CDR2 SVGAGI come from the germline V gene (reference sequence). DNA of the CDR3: TGTGCCAGCACCTTGGGACAGGGGGAGCGCGAGCAGTACTTC. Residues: CASTLGQGEREQYF.

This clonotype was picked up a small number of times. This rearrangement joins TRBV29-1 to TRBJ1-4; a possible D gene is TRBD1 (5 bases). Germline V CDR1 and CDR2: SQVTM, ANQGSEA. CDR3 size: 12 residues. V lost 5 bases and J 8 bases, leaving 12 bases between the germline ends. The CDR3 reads CSVKQGNEKLFF. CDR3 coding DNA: TGCAGCGTTAAGCAGGGTAACGAAAAACTGTTTTTT.

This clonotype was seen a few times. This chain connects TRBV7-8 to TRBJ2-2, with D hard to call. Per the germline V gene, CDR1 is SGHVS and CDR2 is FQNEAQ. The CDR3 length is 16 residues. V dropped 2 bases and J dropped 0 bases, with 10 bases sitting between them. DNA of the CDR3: TGTGCCAGCAGCTTAATGGGTGACGCGAACACCGGGGAGCTGTTTTTT. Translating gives CASSLMGDANTGELFF.

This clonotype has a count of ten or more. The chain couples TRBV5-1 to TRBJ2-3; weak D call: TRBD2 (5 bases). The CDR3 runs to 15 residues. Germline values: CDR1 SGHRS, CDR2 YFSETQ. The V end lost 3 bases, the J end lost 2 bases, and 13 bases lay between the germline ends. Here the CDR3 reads CASSSSPGNTDTQYF. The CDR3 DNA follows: TGCGCCAGCAGCTCATCCCCCGGGAACACAGATACGCAGTATTTT.

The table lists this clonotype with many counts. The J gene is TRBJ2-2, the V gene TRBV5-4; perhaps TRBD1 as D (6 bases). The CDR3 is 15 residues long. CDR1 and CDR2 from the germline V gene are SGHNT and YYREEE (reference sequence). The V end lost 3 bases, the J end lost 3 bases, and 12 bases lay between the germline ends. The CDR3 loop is CASSSSDRHTGELFF. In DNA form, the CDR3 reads TGTGCCAGCAGCTCGTCTGACAGGCACACCGGGGAGCTGTTTTTT.

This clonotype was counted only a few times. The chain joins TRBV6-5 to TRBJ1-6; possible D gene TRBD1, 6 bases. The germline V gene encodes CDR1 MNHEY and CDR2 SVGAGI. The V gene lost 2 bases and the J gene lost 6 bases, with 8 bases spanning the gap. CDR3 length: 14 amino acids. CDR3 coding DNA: TGTGCCAGCAGTTACGAGGGGGGTAATTCACCCCTCCACTTT. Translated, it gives CASSYEGGNSPLHF.

CDR3 protein: CSIIGHLHTEAFF. The CDR3 region has the DNA TGCAGCATCATAGGGCACCTTCACACTGAAGCTTTCTTT. This chain connects TRBV29-1 to TRBJ1-1; D is uncertain. The CDR3 spans 13 residues. Per germline, CDR1 SQVTM and CDR2 ANQGSEA. V was clipped by 8 bases and J by 3 bases, with 16 bases between them.

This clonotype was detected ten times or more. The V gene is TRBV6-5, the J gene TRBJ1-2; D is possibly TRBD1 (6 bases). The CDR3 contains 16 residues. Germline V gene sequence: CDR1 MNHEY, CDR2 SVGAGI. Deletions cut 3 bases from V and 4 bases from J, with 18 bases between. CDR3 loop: CASSYEGGLGGYGYTF. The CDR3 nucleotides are TGTGCCAGCAGTTATGAGGGGGGTCTAGGCGGCTATGGCTACACCTTC.

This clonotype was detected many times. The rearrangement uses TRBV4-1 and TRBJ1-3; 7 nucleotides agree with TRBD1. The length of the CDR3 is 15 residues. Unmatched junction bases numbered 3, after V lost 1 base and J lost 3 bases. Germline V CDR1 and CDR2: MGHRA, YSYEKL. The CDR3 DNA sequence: TGCGCCAGCAGCCAAGGACAGGGAAGTGGAAACACCATATATTTT. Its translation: CASSQGQGSGNTIYF.

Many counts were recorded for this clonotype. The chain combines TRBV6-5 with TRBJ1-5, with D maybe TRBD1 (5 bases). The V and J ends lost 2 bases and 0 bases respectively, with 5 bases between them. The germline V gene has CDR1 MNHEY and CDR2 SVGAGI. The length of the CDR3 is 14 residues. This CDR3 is CASSYGGSNQPQHF. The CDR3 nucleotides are TGTGCCAGCAGTTACGGGGGTAGCAATCAGCCCCAGCATTTT.

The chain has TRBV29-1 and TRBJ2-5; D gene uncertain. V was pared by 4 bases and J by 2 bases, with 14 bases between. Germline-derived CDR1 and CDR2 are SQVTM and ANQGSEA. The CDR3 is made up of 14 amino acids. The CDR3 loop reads CSVVNTEHQETQYF. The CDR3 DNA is TGCAGCGTTGTGAACACAGAGCATCAAGAGACCCAGTACTTC.

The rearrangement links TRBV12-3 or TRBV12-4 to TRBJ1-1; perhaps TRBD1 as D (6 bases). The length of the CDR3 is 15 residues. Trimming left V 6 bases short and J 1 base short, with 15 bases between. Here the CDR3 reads CASSRQPTGNTEAFF. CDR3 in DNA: TGTGCCAGCAGCCGACAGCCGACAGGGAACACTGAAGCTTTCTTT.

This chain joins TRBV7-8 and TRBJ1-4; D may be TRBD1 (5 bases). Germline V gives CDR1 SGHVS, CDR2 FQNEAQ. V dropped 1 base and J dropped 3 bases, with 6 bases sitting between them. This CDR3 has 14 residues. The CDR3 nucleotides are TGTGCCAGCAGCTTAGTAGGGGCTAATGAAAAACTGTTTTTT. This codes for CASSLVGANEKLFF.

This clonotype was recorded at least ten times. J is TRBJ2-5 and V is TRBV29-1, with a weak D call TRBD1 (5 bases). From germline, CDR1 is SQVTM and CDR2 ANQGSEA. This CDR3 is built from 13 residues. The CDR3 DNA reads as TGCAGTAACCTAAGACAGCTCCAAGAGACCCAGTACTTC. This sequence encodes CSNLRQLQETQYF.

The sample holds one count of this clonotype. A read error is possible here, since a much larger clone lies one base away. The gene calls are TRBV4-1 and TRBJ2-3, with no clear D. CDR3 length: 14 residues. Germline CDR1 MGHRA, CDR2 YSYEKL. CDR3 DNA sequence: TGCGCCAGCAACCAAATCACTAAGCGCGATACGCAGTATTTT. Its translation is CASNQITKRDTQYF.

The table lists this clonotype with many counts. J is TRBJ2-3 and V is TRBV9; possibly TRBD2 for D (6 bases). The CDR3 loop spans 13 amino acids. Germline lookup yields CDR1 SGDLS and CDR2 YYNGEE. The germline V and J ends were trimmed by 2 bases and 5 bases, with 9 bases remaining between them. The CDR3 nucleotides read TGTGCCAGCAGCGTGCAGGAGGGAGATACGCAGTATTTT. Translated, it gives CASSVQEGDTQYF.